A single sample is the source of the 10 T cell receptor beta chains below, sequenced in a study of quantifying T cell responses using KT2 cells. Whole-study context: Reverse transcription used primers in the TCR alpha and beta constant regions.

A single-stranded UMI oligo with SP2 sequence was ligated to cDNA 3' ends. First-round PCR used roughly 4 cycles and beta primers RC1.1 and RC1.2 covering TRBC1 and TRBC2. TCRdb processed the UMI-ligation and nested PCR reads anew with MiXCR; each CDR3 protein has one entry. The table has more than 55,000 distinct CDR3 sequences, over 9% seen once; the top ten hold around 9.9%. Sequencing input: PBMCs spiked with cells of the T cell clone KT2. These receptors all stem from a human donor.

The chain employs TRBV18 and TRBJ2-1; D could derive from TRBD1 or TRBD2 (5 bases each). Germline V gene lookup returns CDR1 KGHSH and CDR2 LQKENI. The CDR3 length is 12 residues. V gave up 3 bases and J gave up 16 bases, with 16 bases separating them. DNA for the CDR3: TGTGCCAGCTCACCCCCCGAGGGGAGCCCCTTCTTC. Amino acid sequence: CASSPPEGSPFF.

This clonotype was seen a few times. The rearrangement uses TRBV3-1 and TRBJ1-1, with D uncertain. CDR1 LGHDT and CDR2 YNNKEL come from the germline V gene (reference sequence). With 4 bases removed from V and 4 bases from J, the gap between germline ends came to 13 bases. This CDR3 is 14 amino acids long. The CDR3 nucleotides read TGTGCCAGCAGCCTAGATCCGCTCGGCACTGAAGCTTTCTTT. This translates into CASSLDPLGTEAFF.

The chain recombines TRBV12-3 or TRBV12-4 with TRBJ2-1; 13 nucleotides match TRBD2. V trimming: 4 bases; J trimming: 3 bases; junction bases outside the gene matches: 6. The CDR3 loop spans 17 amino acids. The CDR3 loop reads CASSSGTSGDLYNEQFF. In DNA, the CDR3 is TGTGCCAGCAGTTCCGGGACTAGCGGGGACCTCTACAATGAGCAGTTCTTC.

The rearrangement joins TRBV7-2 to TRBJ1-1; D call uncertain. This CDR3 has 13 amino acids. Deletions cut 1 base from V and 5 bases from J, with 8 bases between. Germline V gives CDR1 SGHTA, CDR2 FQGNSA. CDR3 in DNA: TGTGCCAGCAGCTTAGTCGGGCGGACTGAAGCTTTCTTT. As protein: CASSLVGRTEAFF. The whole variable domain, remainder taken from reference TRBV7-2 and TRBJ1-1, is GAGVSQSPSNKVTEKGKDVELRCDPISGHTALYWYRQSLGQGLEFLIYFQGNSAPDKSGLPSDRFSAERTGGSVSTLTIQRTQQEDSAVYLCASSLVGRTEAFFGQGTRLTVV.

This clonotype was counted ten times or more. The V call is TRBV18, the J call TRBJ1-1; 9 bases align to TRBD1. The CDR3 totals 18 residues. From germline, CDR1 is KGHSH and CDR2 LQKENI. V was pared by 6 bases and J by 1 base, with 15 bases of the junction left unmatched. The CDR3 reads CASSSATLQGAQNTEAFF. CDR3 nucleotide sequence: TGTGCCAGCTCGTCGGCTACCCTACAGGGGGCCCAGAACACTGAAGCTTTCTTT.

A few counts support this clonotype. The J gene is TRBJ2-3, the V gene TRBV24-1; 10 bases are a match to TRBD2. In germline, CDR1 is KGHDR, CDR2 SFDVKD. Germline trimming cut 2 bases from V and 4 bases from J; bases unmatched to any gene: 5. CDR3 length: 16 amino acids. Here the CDR3 reads CATSDSGTSVADTQYF. Here the CDR3 DNA reads TGTGCCACCAGTGATTCCGGGACTAGCGTTGCAGATACGCAGTATTTT.

By share, this clonotype counts as medium-sized. The chain carries TRBV4-3 and TRBJ1-1; 7 bases map to TRBD1. CDR1 is LGHNA, CDR2 YSLEER, per germline. The ends lost 6 bases at V and 2 bases at J; junction bases unmatched: 6. The CDR3 length is 14 residues. The CDR3 here is CASSWTGDNTEAFF. CDR3 coding DNA: TGCGCCAGCAGTTGGACAGGAGACAACACTGAAGCTTTCTTT.

This clonotype has a handful of counts. This chain uses TRBV5-4 with TRBJ2-3, with 7 bases lining up with TRBD2. Per germline, CDR1 SGHNT and CDR2 YYREEE (reference sequence). CDR3 length equals 17 residues. V dropped 2 bases and J dropped 0; count of bases not matched to a gene: 9. CDR3 in amino acids: CASSLGAGNPSTDTQYF. For the CDR3, the DNA is TGTGCCAGCAGCTTAGGAGCGGGGAACCCTAGCACAGATACGCAGTATTTT.

This clonotype was detected ten times or more. The V and J genes are TRBV6-4 and TRBJ1-6; 9 positions match TRBD1. The CDR3 spans 14 residues. Trimming took 0 bases from V and 9 from J; bases not matched to a gene: 0. Germline V gives CDR1 MRHNA, CDR2 SNTAGT. The CDR3 DNA reads TGTGCCAGCAGTGACTCGACAGGGGGTTCACCCCTCCACTTT. It encodes CASSDSTGGSPLHF.

This clonotype was seen a handful of times. V usage is TRBV6-1 and J usage is TRBJ1-6; tentatively, D is TRBD1 (6 bases). This CDR3 spans 15 amino acids. V was trimmed by 0 bases and J by 7 bases, leaving 10 bases between them. Germline values: CDR1 MNHNS, CDR2 SASEGT. The CDR3 sequence: CASSEARGGNSPLHF. The CDR3 region has the DNA TGTGCCAGCAGTGAAGCCAGAGGGGGGAATTCACCCCTCCACTTT.